This is a list of T cell receptor beta chains from one sample in a study of shared clonotypes between healthy human individuals. Repertoires were generated with immunoSEQ multiplex PCR, while TCRdb's copy carries only in-frame clones and drops some. The table lists around 2,000,000 clones, roughly 91% of them singletons. The source material was naive CD8+ T cells from PBMCs. Receptors were obtained from a man aged 18 to 29 in good health. Some clones in this sample may be carry-over from other donors' samples. CDR3s include the opening cysteine and the closing phenylalanine or tryptophan. The order of the fields is V gene, CDR3 protein.

TRBV5-1 CASSLDRGQGYEQYF
TRBV27 CASSPRGGLTYEQYF
TRBV9 CASSEGGQGGGYTF
TRBV27 CASSYGRVYEQYF
TRBV5-8 CANLGLAGAYNEQFF
TRBV10-1 CASSESPGKEGGNQPQHF
TRBV7-9 CASSLVGTQETQYF
TRBV4-1 CASSQAGRGTEAFF
TRBV5-1 CASSLGGIQETQYF
TRBV2 CASSEVTSGSYEQYF
TRBV5-4 CASSSRPGTGGYYTF
TRBV15 CATSSLRDLEGYTF
TRBV7-3 CASSFQAGVSDEQYF
TRBV2 CASISSYEQYF
TRBV9 CASSVAGAGSLYEQYF
TRBV28 CASGEVAGGPNEQYF
TRBV6-5 CASSWTSGPNNEQFF
TRBV5-6 CASSLGPTPYYEQYF
TRBV16 CASSHAVGQASTDTQYF
TRBV7-9 CASSLFELRGEQYF
TRBV2 CASSGTANYGYTF
TRBV9 CASSAERGGLAIQTQYF
TRBV5-1 CASSPDSPGSGQFF
TRBV9 CASSVARDGPSYEQYF
TRBV2 CASRRRPGQGPYYEQYF
TRBV6-7 CASKGTGGSNEQFF
TRBV30 CAWSGTGSSGANVLTF
TRBV14 CASSPHGGDLIPYEQFF
TRBV6-5 CASSYLTGSSYEQYF
TRBV9 CASREQGTGELFF
TRBV9 CASSPGTSGQSSYEQYF
TRBV19 CASTPAGGPTFNQPQHF
TRBV4-1 CASSLQVTTTDTQYF
TRBV10-2 CASGSSVKEQFF
TRBV7-2 CASSVAQRVRETQYF
TRBV28 CASSFDYEQYF
TRBV2 CASSEAYRGLKAFF
TRBV10-3 CAIRPTMNTEAFF
TRBV19 CASSIAGTYQPQHF
TRBV7-9 CASSLGSWDGGELFF
TRBV28 CASSQGTLNTEAFF
TRBV2 CASRERPGTDTQYF
TRBV12-5 CASGPGLAGVGETQYF
TRBV11-2 CASSQGPTVRTDTQYF
TRBV2 CASSGRTSGRAMGTGELFF
TRBV27 CASRFGGGNEQFF
TRBV28 CASSRQGNTEAFF
TRBV19 CASRSSGRAPDTQYF
TRBV6-1 CASSSGGGQDNEQFF
TRBV12-5 CASGSLSDGTGELFF